These 32 T cell receptor beta chains came from one sample sequenced in a study of shared T cell receptors in the human thymus. Method: immunoSEQ multiplex PCR; TCRdb's copy keeps in-frame clones and lacks some. This table holds some 700,000 clones, around 85% found once. These sequences were also reported in another study, on human thymus T cells.

What was sequenced was thymocytes. The source is a girl less than two years old with a congenital heart defect.

This clone has only one observation. The rearrangement uses TRBV5-6 and TRBJ2-5; the D gene is possibly TRBD2 (5 bases). CDR3 length: 15 amino acids. V lost 1 base to trimming and J lost 1 base, with 11 bases between them. The germline V gene encodes CDR1 SGHDT and CDR2 YYEEEE. CDR3 bases: TGTGCCAGCAGCTTGAGCGGCGGATTCCAAGAGACCCAGTACTTC. It specifies CASSLSGGFQETQYF.

CDR3 DNA sequence: TGTGCCAGCAGGCCCGGGTTGGGAGACCACTATGGCTACACCTTC. Protein: CASRPGLGDHYGYTF. This chain links TRBV7-2 with TRBJ1-2, with unresolved D. The CDR3 sequence is 15 residues long. Germline-derived CDR1 and CDR2 are SGHTA and FQGNSA. V shed 6 bases and J shed 3 bases, with 17 bases lying between them.

The chain links TRBV7-2 to TRBJ1-6, with TRBD1 identical over 7 bases. The V segment lost 4 bases and the J segment 9 bases; nucleotides outside the gene matches: 6. Looked up from germline, CDR1 is SGHTA and CDR2 is FQGNSA. The CDR3 is made up of 14 amino acids. In nucleotides, the CDR3 is TGTGCCAGCAGCTCCAGGGGGGAGGCTTCACCCCTCCACTTT. Amino acid sequence: CASSSRGEASPLHF. The complete variable domain, with remaining parts taken from reference TRBV7-2 and TRBJ1-6, reads GAGVSQSPSNKVTEKGKDVELRCDPISGHTALYWYRQSLGQGLEFLIYFQGNSAPDKSGLPSDRFSAERTGGSVSTLTIQRTQQEDSAVYLCASSSRGEASPLHFGNGTRLTVT.

This chain joins TRBV25-1 and TRBJ2-3; no reliable D call. Trimming shortened V by 2 bases and J by 11 bases, and 17 bases separated the two germline ends. CDR1 is MGHDK, CDR2 SYGVNS, per germline. The CDR3 sequence is 14 residues long. The DNA for the CDR3 is TGTGCCAGCAGTGAACGAGATTGTAGCATGGGGCAGTATTTT. Translation gives CASSERDCSMGQYF.

This chain links TRBV4-3 with TRBJ2-5, with D tentatively TRBD2 (5 bases). V shed 0 bases and J shed 5 bases, with 13 bases lying between them. The germline gives CDR1 LGHNA, CDR2 YSLEER. CDR3 length: 15 amino acids. The CDR3 region has the DNA TGCGCCAGCAGCCAAGACCGGGCTTGGGAGGAGACCCAGTACTTC. This translates into CASSQDRAWEETQYF.

This CDR3 reads CASSLTGQGGDTEAFF. The CDR3, as DNA: TGTGCCAGCAGCCTCACAGGACAGGGCGGGGACACTGAAGCTTTCTTT. The J gene is TRBJ1-1, the V gene TRBV27, with 8 nucleotides matching TRBD1. Germline loops: CDR1 MNHEY, CDR2 SMNVEV (reference sequence). The V and J ends lost 6 bases and 3 bases, in that order; junction bases with no gene match: 12. This CDR3 contains 16 residues.

The V call is TRBV5-1, the J call TRBJ1-2, with TRBD1 as a possible D gene (5 bases). Germline assignment: CDR1 SGHRS and CDR2 YFSETQ. V shed 1 base and J shed 2 bases, with 9 bases lying between them. The CDR3 loop spans 14 amino acids. Written as DNA, the CDR3 is TGCGCCAGCAGCTTGTGGGGCGGAAACTATGGCTACACCTTC. This translates into CASSLWGGNYGYTF.

The J gene is TRBJ1-1, the V gene TRBV7-8; 8 nucleotides line up with TRBD1. CDR3 length: 18 residues. The V gene end was trimmed by 1 base and the J gene end by 0 bases; junction bases not matched to a gene: 10. Germline assignment: CDR1 SGHVS and CDR2 FQNEAQ. The CDR3 region has the DNA TGTGCCAGCAGCTTAGATCAGGGGGCCTTTAAAATGAACACTGAAGCTTTCTTT. As protein: CASSLDQGAFKMNTEAFF.

This clone has more than one count but fewer than ten. The chain joins TRBV28 to TRBJ2-2; TRBD2 matches 7 bases. From germline, CDR1 is MDHEN and CDR2 SYDVKM. This CDR3 spans 16 amino acids. The V segment lost 6 bases and the J segment 1 base; nucleotides outside the gene matches: 8. The CDR3 reads CASSPFGGGNTGELFF. CDR3 nucleotides: TGTGCCAGCAGCCCCTTTGGCGGGGGGAACACCGGGGAGCTGTTTTTT.

The genes are TRBV5-6 and TRBJ1-1, with TRBD1 matching over 7 bases. Germline trimming cut 0 bases from V and 4 bases from J; bases unmatched to any gene: 3. The CDR3 consists of 14 residues. Germline loops: CDR1 SGHDT, CDR2 YYEEEE. The CDR3 sequence is CASSLVSGGTEAFF. Written as DNA, the CDR3 is TGTGCCAGCAGCTTGGTTTCAGGGGGCACTGAAGCTTTCTTT.

The chain has TRBV11-2 and TRBJ2-1, with TRBD2 matching over 10 bases. Germline lookup yields CDR1 SGHAT and CDR2 FQNNGV. The CDR3 contains 16 residues. V dropped 1 base and J dropped 12; count of bases not matched to a gene: 12. CDR3: CASSLGRSSGGLSQFF. Here the CDR3 DNA reads TGTGCCAGCAGCTTAGGGCGCTCTAGCGGGGGCCTATCGCAGTTCTTC.

This clone was seen once. This chain links TRBV28 with TRBJ1-3; D uncertain. Germline values: CDR1 MDHEN, CDR2 SYDVKM. Between the trimmed V and J ends, which lost 8 bases and 7 bases, there was a span of 27 bases. CDR3 length equals 17 residues. CDR3 sequence reads: CASGPYNIQARRNTIYF. DNA for the CDR3: TGTGCCAGCGGCCCCTACAATATTCAGGCCAGGAGGAACACCATATATTTT.

The chain recombines TRBV11-2 with TRBJ1-1, with 8 bases that match TRBD1. V was clipped by 5 bases and J by 1 base; unmatched bases: 6. Germline assignment: CDR1 SGHAT and CDR2 FQNNGV. CDR3 size: 15 residues. In nucleotides, the CDR3 is TGTGCCAGCAGCCCTCCCGACAGGGGGAACACTGAAGCTTTCTTT. Amino acids: CASSPPDRGNTEAFF.

The chain has TRBV6-6 and TRBJ1-1, with 7 bases matching TRBD1. CDR3 length equals 11 residues. The germline V gene has CDR1 MNHNY and CDR2 SVGAGI (reference sequence). Trimming took 5 bases from V and 7 from J; bases not matched to a gene: 1. Here the CDR3 DNA reads TGTGCCAGCAGTCGGGACAGTGAAGCTTTCTTT. Translation gives CASSRDSEAFF.

The chain combines TRBV7-2 with TRBJ1-6; 10 positions agree with TRBD1. The CDR3 is made up of 18 amino acids. Germline assignment: CDR1 SGHTA and CDR2 FQGNSA. After removal of 1 base from V and 1 base from J, the junction contained 4 bases not matched to a gene. Written as DNA, the CDR3 is TGTGCCAGCAGCTTAGGTTCGGGACAGGGGTCCTATAATTCACCCCTCCACTTT. Translated: CASSLGSGQGSYNSPLHF. Drawing the rest from reference TRBV7-2 and TRBJ1-6, the complete variable domain is GAGVSQSPSNKVTEKGKDVELRCDPISGHTALYWYRQSLGQGLEFLIYFQGNSAPDKSGLPSDRFSAERTGGSVSTLTIQRTQQEDSAVYLCASSLGSGQGSYNSPLHFGNGTRLTVT.

This chain links TRBV30 with TRBJ1-5; D is uncertain. CDR3 length: 15 residues. V dropped 2 bases and J dropped 3 bases, with 14 bases sitting between them. Germline loops: CDR1 GTSNPN, CDR2 SVGIG (reference sequence). The CDR3 loop reads CAWSPRVPTNQPQHF. CDR3 coding DNA: TGTGCCTGGAGTCCGCGGGTGCCGACCAATCAGCCCCAGCATTTT. The full variable domain, with the rest looked up from reference TRBV30 and TRBJ1-5, is SQTIHQWPATLVQPVGSPLSLECTVEGTSNPNLYWYRQAAGRGLQLLFYSVGIGQISSEVPQNLSASRPQDRQFILSSKKLLLSDSGFYLCAWSPRVPTNQPQHFGDGTRLSIL.

The chain combines TRBV5-8 with TRBJ1-2; 7 bases map to TRBD1. The CDR3 is 13 amino acids. The germline V gene has CDR1 SGHTS and CDR2 YDEGEE. V gave up 6 bases and J gave up 8 bases; unmatched junction bases: 10. The CDR3 nucleotides are TGTGCCAGCACTTTGACCCAGGGGGGCGGCTACACCTTC. This gives the protein CASTLTQGGGYTF.

The chain carries TRBV19 and TRBJ2-3, with unresolved D. Germline loops: CDR1 LNHDA, CDR2 SQIVND (reference sequence). V was pared by 6 bases and J by 6 bases, with 19 bases between. This CDR3 region has 15 residues. The CDR3 sequence is CASRAHRGASDTQYF. The CDR3 DNA follows: TGTGCCAGTAGGGCCCATAGAGGTGCATCGGATACGCAGTATTTT.

The rearrangement links TRBV27 to TRBJ2-7, with D possibly TRBD1 on 6 matching bases. This CDR3 has 14 residues. The germline CDR1 and CDR2 sequences are MNHEY and SMNVEV (reference sequence). The V gene lost 5 bases and the J gene lost 2 bases, with 13 bases spanning the gap. The CDR3 spells CASSLTGITYEQYF. The CDR3 coding sequence is TGTGCCAGCAGTCTAACAGGGATCACCTACGAGCAGTACTTC.

This chain connects TRBV9 to TRBJ2-5; D might be TRBD1 (6 bases). This CDR3 spans 15 amino acids. Per the germline V gene, CDR1 is SGDLS and CDR2 is YYNGEE. V was pared by 2 bases and J by 2 bases, with 13 bases between. The CDR3 loop reads CASSVRGGLQETQYF. CDR3 DNA sequence: TGTGCCAGCAGCGTCAGGGGCGGACTTCAAGAGACCCAGTACTTC. The full variable domain, completed using reference TRBV9 and TRBJ2-5, is DSGVTQTPKHLITATGQRVTLRCSPRSGDLSVYWYQQSLDQGLQFLIQYYNGEERAKGNILERFSAQQFPDLHSELNLSSLELGDSALYFCASSVRGGLQETQYFGPGTRLLVL.

This sequence joins TRBV9 and TRBJ1-2, with TRBD1 identical over 8 bases. The CDR3 is 15 amino acids. V gave up 0 bases and J gave up 4 bases; unmatched junction bases: 5. CDR1 is SGDLS, CDR2 YYNGEE, per germline. The CDR3 reads CASSVGTGNLYGYTF. Here the CDR3 DNA reads TGTGCCAGCAGCGTAGGGACAGGGAACCTCTATGGCTACACCTTC.

A single count supports this clone. This chain links TRBV6-1 with TRBJ2-7, with TRBD2 matching 9 bases. V trimming: 10 bases; J trimming: 7 bases; junction bases outside the gene matches: 14. The CDR3 totals 14 residues. Germline V gene lookup returns CDR1 MNHNS and CDR2 SASEGT. CDR3 DNA sequence: TGTGCCACCCTACGGCGGGGGGGGTCTCGAGAGCAGTACTTC. Its translation: CATLRRGGSREQYF.

The table lists this clone with a count of one. The rearrangement links TRBV7-9 to TRBJ2-2; D not resolved. Trimming left V 5 bases short and J 7 bases short, with 14 bases between. Per the germline V gene, CDR1 is SEHNR and CDR2 is FQNEAQ (reference sequence). This CDR3 is 14 amino acids long. CDR3: CASSKSPGNGELFF. The CDR3 region has the DNA TGTGCCAGCAGCAAAAGTCCAGGAAACGGGGAGCTGTTTTTT. The variable domain in full, completed from reference TRBV7-9 and TRBJ2-2, reads DTGVSQNPRHKITKRGQNVTFRCDPISEHNRLYWYRQTLGQGPEFLTYFQNEAQLEKSRLLSDRFSAERPKGSFSTLEIQRTEQGDSAMYLCASSKSPGNGELFFGEGSRLTVL.

The V gene is TRBV28, the J gene TRBJ2-7; D not resolved. The germline gives CDR1 MDHEN, CDR2 SYDVKM. V lost 5 bases, J lost 2 bases, and 16 bases lay in between. The CDR3 runs to 15 residues. The DNA of the CDR3 is TGTGCCAGCAGTCCACATCTGGCCCCAGCCTACGAGCAGTACTTC. Protein: CASSPHLAPAYEQYF.

The sample holds a few counts of this clone. The rearrangement links TRBV14 to TRBJ2-7; no firm D call. Between the trimmed V and J ends, which lost 3 bases and 0 bases, there was a span of 9 bases. The CDR3 has 14 amino acids. Germline V lookup: CDR1 SGHDN, CDR2 FVKESK. The CDR3 sequence: CASSHLAVSYEQYF. CDR3 bases: TGTGCCAGCAGCCATTTGGCAGTCTCCTACGAGCAGTACTTC.

This clone is a singleton in its sample. The V gene is TRBV19, the J gene TRBJ1-1; weak D call: TRBD1 (5 bases). Germline V gene lookup returns CDR1 LNHDA and CDR2 SQIVND (reference sequence). V was shortened by 10 bases and J by 1 base, with 16 bases between the two germline ends. The CDR3 spans 14 residues. CDR3 DNA sequence: TGTGCCACTAGGGGTGGGGCAAGGAACACTGAAGCTTTCTTT. Translation: CATRGGARNTEAFF.

This clone came up a few times. The CDR3 nucleotides read TGTGCCAGCAGCGGGCTAGCGGGTCCCTACGAGCAGTACTTC. Protein product: CASSGLAGPYEQYF. This chain joins TRBV6-1 and TRBJ2-7, with 8 bases that match TRBD2. J was trimmed by 2 bases and V by 6 bases; bases with no gene match: 6. CDR3 length: 14 amino acids. Germline lookup yields CDR1 MNHNS and CDR2 SASEGT.

V is TRBV6-5 and J is TRBJ2-5, with TRBD2 identical over 7 bases. The CDR3 is 12 amino acids. V was pared by 6 bases and J by 5 bases, with 3 bases of the junction left unmatched. The germline V gene encodes CDR1 MNHEY and CDR2 SVGAGI. The CDR3 here is CASRGGRETQYF. For the CDR3, the DNA is TGTGCCAGCAGGGGGGGGAGGGAGACCCAGTACTTC.

This chain uses TRBV9 with TRBJ2-7; TRBD2 matches 7 bases. The CDR3 totals 17 residues. Losses at the gene ends were 0 bases for V and 4 bases for J; bases not matched to a gene: 13. CDR1 and CDR2 (germline): SGDLS, YYNGEE. CDR3 protein: CASSVGGGFGLLYEQYF. The CDR3 coding sequence is TGTGCCAGCAGCGTAGGCGGGGGATTTGGACTTTTATACGAGCAGTACTTC.

V gene TRBV10-2 combines with J gene TRBJ2-1; 7 bases map to TRBD2. The CDR3 consists of 15 residues. Trimming at V came to 3 bases and at J to 5 bases, leaving 7 bases not matched to a gene. Germline CDR1 reads WSHSY; CDR2 reads SAAADI. CDR3 coding DNA: TGCGCCAGCAGTGAACTCGGGGGGAACCACAATGAGCAGTTCTTC. It translates to CASSELGGNHNEQFF.

J is TRBJ1-2 and V is TRBV2; 8 bases align to TRBD1. This CDR3 has 14 amino acids. V gave up 5 bases and J gave up 11 bases; unmatched junction bases: 13. CDR1 and CDR2 from the germline V gene are SNHLY and FYNNEI. The CDR3 DNA sequence: TGTGCCAGCAGTACCCGACAGGGGAGTGGTCCATACACCTTC. It is translated as CASSTRQGSGPYTF.

This clone was counted once. The chain uses TRBV6-4 and TRBJ2-2; 11 bases map to TRBD1. The CDR3 is made up of 15 amino acids. Germline loops: CDR1 MRHNA, CDR2 SNTAGT. The V segment lost 7 bases and the J segment 4 bases; nucleotides outside the gene matches: 5. CDR3 bases: TGTGCCAGCAAGGAAGGGACAGGGGGCACCGGGGAGCTGTTTTTT. This codes for CASKEGTGGTGELFF.